This T cell receptor beta chain came from a study of cytomegalovirus exposure and HLA in healthy donors. Per the germline V gene, CDR1 is MDHEN and CDR2 is SYDVKM. V was shortened by 1 base and J by 4 bases, with 4 bases between the two germline ends. The CDR3 covers 12 residues. 13 Jbeta primers and 60 Vbeta primers were used for the PCR. Profiling relied on immunoSEQ multiplex PCR, and the TCRdb table lists in-frame clones only, not all of them. The table includes 95,000 to 100,000 clones, more than 80% detected once. This clonotype originated in a man aged 25-45 years in good health and CMV-seronegative. The chain joins TRBV28 to TRBJ1-1; no clear D gene. Sequencing was done on a sample of PBMCs. The CDR3 loop is CASSLFSTEAFF. The CDR3 bases are TGTGCCAGCAGTTTATTCTCCACTGAAGCTTTCTTT.